This paragraph reports one T cell receptor (beta chain). What it recognizes is unknown. This record comes from a study of shared clonotypes between healthy human individuals. General study points: Sharing across four donors was highest in naive CD4 (roughly 5%) and lowest in memory CD8 (roughly 0.4%). Sampling used blood alone; tissue repertoires probably differ.

Deep-level assay runs were performed. Measured with immunoSEQ multiplex PCR; TCRdb has only the in-frame clones, and not every one. This sample has about 2 million clones; about 95% occur once, and the top ten carry about 1.1%. CD8 cells classed as naive were CD45RO-negative and positively selected for CCR7, excluding terminally differentiated effector memory CD45RA+ cells. The sequencing sample was made of naive CD8+ T cells sorted from blood. This receptor was obtained from a man aged 18 to 35 in good health.

The CDR3 protein is CASSESPGGTDTQYF. The CDR3 nucleotides read TGTGCCAGCAGTGAGAGCCCCGGGGGGACAGATACGCAGTATTTT. The chain employs TRBV25-1 and TRBJ2-3, with 7 bases fitting TRBD2. Trimming at V came to 3 bases and at J to 3 bases, leaving 6 bases not matched to a gene. Germline V gene lookup returns CDR1 MGHDK and CDR2 SYGVNS. The length of the CDR3 is 15 residues.